These 27 T cell receptor beta chains came from one sample sequenced in a study of blood T cell repertoires in COVID-19. TCRdb's table, derived via immunoSEQ multiplex PCR, lists solely in-frame clones and lacks some. The data contain hundreds of thousands of clones, 65% to 80% of them singletons. Sequencing used peripheral blood. These receptors were collected from a woman aged 40 to 55 with active or convalescent COVID-19.

The V and J genes are TRBV30 and TRBJ2-3; no clear D. There are 13 residues in the CDR3. Per the germline V gene, CDR1 is GTSNPN and CDR2 is SVGIG (reference sequence). V dropped 3 bases and J dropped 2 bases, with 9 bases sitting between them. The CDR3 DNA is TGTGCCTGGAGCCCCTCCTACACAGATACGCAGTATTTT. Protein: CAWSPSYTDTQYF. Full variable domain (missing parts from reference TRBV30 and TRBJ2-3): SQTIHQWPATLVQPVGSPLSLECTVEGTSNPNLYWYRQAAGRGLQLLFYSVGIGQISSEVPQNLSASRPQDRQFILSSKKLLLSDSGFYLCAWSPSYTDTQYFGPGTRLTVL.

The J gene is TRBJ1-3, the V gene TRBV10-2; 8 bases are a match to TRBD1. V gave up 3 bases and J gave up 9 bases; unmatched junction bases: 10. Germline loops: CDR1 WSHSY, CDR2 SAAADI. CDR3 length: 15 amino acids. CDR3 nucleotides: TGCGCCAGCAGTGACCTAGACAGGGGTGAGGTCACCATATATTTT. Encoded protein: CASSDLDRGEVTIYF.

The rearrangement joins TRBV12-3 or TRBV12-4 to TRBJ1-1, with D perhaps matching TRBD1 (6 bases). V shed 6 bases and J shed 2 bases, with 10 bases lying between them. This CDR3 has 13 residues. The CDR3 sequence is CASREGGNTEAFF. The DNA of the CDR3 is TGTGCCAGCAGGGAAGGGGGTAACACTGAAGCTTTCTTT.

This chain connects TRBV19 to TRBJ1-2, with 10 bases that match TRBD1. The CDR3 consists of 16 residues. V lost 0 bases to trimming and J lost 6 bases; unmatched junction nucleotides: 7. Germline CDR1 LNHDA, CDR2 SQIVND (reference sequence). CDR3 coding DNA: TGTGCCAGTAGTATAGATCCCCGGGACAGGGGAGATGGCTACACCTTC. It yields the protein CASSIDPRDRGDGYTF.

The chain combines TRBV5-6 with TRBJ1-1; D is unresolved. The CDR3 contains 13 residues. Germline CDR1 SGHDT, CDR2 YYEEEE. The germline V and J ends were trimmed by 4 bases and 3 bases, with 10 bases remaining between them. The CDR3 loop reads CASSQVGDTEAFF. CDR3 coding DNA: TGTGCCAGCAGCCAGGTCGGGGACACTGAAGCTTTCTTT.

The V gene is TRBV28, the J gene TRBJ1-1; D is possibly TRBD1 (5 bases). V gave up 4 bases and J gave up 2 bases, with 11 bases separating them. CDR3 length: 14 amino acids. Germline values: CDR1 MDHEN, CDR2 SYDVKM. The CDR3 loop reads CASSSHRPNTEAFF. DNA of the CDR3: TGTGCCAGCAGTTCCCACAGGCCAAACACTGAAGCTTTCTTT.

The chain carries TRBV25-1 and TRBJ2-5, with D perhaps TRBD1 (5 bases). The V end was cut by 2 bases, the J end by 4 bases, with 11 bases between. CDR1 and CDR2 (germline): MGHDK, SYGVNS. The CDR3 is made up of 14 amino acids. The CDR3 region has the DNA TGTGCCAGCAGTGAAGGATCGCAGGGAGAGACCCAGTACTTC. Residues: CASSEGSQGETQYF.

The chain joins TRBV6-5 to TRBJ1-2, with TRBD1 matching over 10 bases. This CDR3 region has 14 residues. Germline V lookup: CDR1 MNHEY, CDR2 SVGAGI. Trimming at V came to 5 bases and at J to 7 bases, leaving 7 bases not matched to a gene. Here the CDR3 DNA reads TGTGCCAGCAGTCAACCGGGACAGGGGTTTGGCTACACCTTC. Its translation: CASSQPGQGFGYTF.

V usage is TRBV19 and J usage is TRBJ2-7; 7 positions agree with TRBD1. The CDR3 consists of 15 residues. After removal of 9 bases from V and 4 bases from J, the junction contained 15 bases not matched to a gene. CDR1 and CDR2 from the germline V gene are LNHDA and SQIVND (reference sequence). CDR3 nucleotides: TGTGCCAGACGGGACAGAGACCACCTGGGGTACGAGCAGTACGTC. Protein sequence: CARRDRDHLGYEQYV.

The rearrangement links TRBV28 to TRBJ2-7; 9 bases align to TRBD1. CDR3 length equals 14 residues. Germline lookup yields CDR1 MDHEN and CDR2 SYDVKM. Losses at the gene ends were 3 bases for V and 9 bases for J; bases not matched to a gene: 9. The CDR3 sequence: CASSLGTGPMGQYF. CDR3 coding DNA: TGTGCCAGCAGTTTGGGGACAGGGCCGATGGGGCAGTACTTC.

The chain links TRBV20-1 to TRBJ2-3, with D possibly TRBD2 on 6 matching bases. The CDR3 sequence is 18 residues long. Trimming pared 3 bases from V and 0 bases from J, leaving 22 bases between. From germline, CDR1 is DFQATT and CDR2 SNEGSKA (reference sequence). The CDR3 protein is CSASEFRGGAPSTDTQYF. Here the CDR3 DNA reads TGCAGTGCTAGTGAGTTTCGGGGCGGGGCACCTAGCACAGATACGCAGTATTTT.

The rearrangement joins TRBV7-2 to TRBJ1-1; D gene unclear. The CDR3 is made up of 15 amino acids. Germline V lookup: CDR1 SGHTA, CDR2 FQGNSA. V was trimmed by 4 bases and J by 5 bases, leaving 17 bases between them. The CDR3 nucleotides read TGTGCCAGCAGCTCCCTCGGGAGCGGGCGGACTGAAGCTTTCTTT. Translating it yields CASSSLGSGRTEAFF.

In this sample, this clone turned up a few times. The V and J genes are TRBV5-4 and TRBJ2-1; weak D call: TRBD2 (6 bases). Per the germline V gene, CDR1 is SGHNT and CDR2 is YYREEE (reference sequence). Trimming took 4 bases from V and 9 from J, leaving 14 bases between them. This CDR3 spans 13 amino acids. The CDR3 reads CASSDSIGGEQFF. The CDR3 DNA is TGTGCCAGCAGCGATTCTATCGGGGGTGAGCAGTTCTTC.

The chain joins TRBV12-3 or TRBV12-4 to TRBJ1-3, with D hard to call. V lost 3 bases to trimming and J lost 6 bases, with 3 bases between them. The CDR3 spans 11 residues. The CDR3 DNA sequence: TGTGCCAGCAGTTTTCAAAACACCATATATTTT. Translating it yields CASSFQNTIYF.

The CDR3 here is CASFRDRSQDEQFF. The CDR3, as DNA: TGCGCCAGCTTCCGGGACAGATCTCAGGATGAGCAGTTCTTC. The rearrangement joins TRBV5-1 to TRBJ2-1, with TRBD1 matching over 7 bases. Per the germline V gene, CDR1 is SGHRS and CDR2 is YFSETQ. This CDR3 is 14 amino acids long. Trimming at V came to 7 bases and at J to 8 bases, leaving 12 bases not matched to a gene.

J is TRBJ2-3 and V is TRBV11-2, with D hard to call. The length of the CDR3 is 14 residues. Germline CDR1 reads SGHAT; CDR2 reads FQNNGV. Trimming removed 2 bases from V and 0 bases from J, with 6 bases in between. The CDR3: CASSLFSSTDTQYF. The CDR3 bases are TGTGCCAGCAGCTTATTTTCTAGCACAGATACGCAGTATTTT.

Concerning this clone: The sample carries other DNA sequences with the same CDR3. The V and J genes are TRBV11-3 and TRBJ1-1; the D is unclear. Germline CDR1 and CDR2: SGHNT and YENEEA. CDR3 size: 14 residues. V shed 3 bases and J shed 0 bases, with 8 bases lying between them. The CDR3: CASSLSGLNTEAFF. Here the CDR3 DNA reads TGTGCCAGCAGCTTGTCAGGATTGAACACTGAAGCTTTCTTT.

This clone was observed a single time. The rearrangement uses TRBV2 and TRBJ1-1; the D gene is possibly TRBD1 (5 bases). This CDR3 is 12 amino acids long. V lost 3 bases to trimming and J lost 11 bases, with 13 bases between them. Germline CDR1 and CDR2: SNHLY and FYNNEI. CDR3 in DNA: TGTGCCAGCAGTGATCCTCGGGGGAGGGCTTTCTTT. Residues: CASSDPRGRAFF.

This clone occurred once. V usage is TRBV5-1 and J usage is TRBJ2-3; tentatively, D is TRBD1 (6 bases). The CDR3 runs to 15 residues. Per the germline V gene, CDR1 is SGHRS and CDR2 is YFSETQ. Trimming removed 4 bases from V and 9 bases from J, with 21 bases in between. The chain's CDR3 is CASSLDRFPAGTQYF. CDR3 sequence (DNA): TGCGCCAGCAGCCTGGACAGATTTCCAGCAGGCACGCAGTATTTT.

This clone showed up many times. This chain connects TRBV5-1 to TRBJ1-3; D unresolved. Trimming removed 2 bases from V and 4 bases from J, with 7 bases in between. Per germline, CDR1 SGHRS and CDR2 YFSETQ. This CDR3 comprises 13 residues. The chain's CDR3 is CASSFGPGNTIYF. The DNA for the CDR3 is TGCGCCAGCAGCTTTGGGCCGGGAAACACCATATATTTT.

The chain combines TRBV30 with TRBJ1-2; no clear D gene. The CDR3 contains 15 residues. The V end lost 5 bases, the J end lost 0 bases, and 16 bases lay between the germline ends. Germline V gene data show CDR1 as GTSNPN and CDR2 as SVGIG (reference sequence). This CDR3 is CAWEAMALANYGYTF. The CDR3 DNA reads TGTGCCTGGGAGGCGATGGCGTTAGCTAACTATGGCTACACCTTC. The entire variable domain, with the rest obtained from reference TRBV30 and TRBJ1-2, is as follows: SQTIHQWPATLVQPVGSPLSLECTVEGTSNPNLYWYRQAAGRGLQLLFYSVGIGQISSEVPQNLSASRPQDRQFILSSKKLLLSDSGFYLCAWEAMALANYGYTFGSGTRLTVV.

The chain recombines TRBV21-1 with TRBJ2-7; the D call in the table, TRBD2, was not verified against the DNA. TRBV21-1 is a recognized pseudogene. The CDR3 extends over 13 amino acids. The CDR3 sequence: CASTPGGLYEQYV. The CDR3 DNA reads TGTGCCAGCACCCCGGGGGGGTTATACGAGCAGTACGTC.

This clone appeared many times. The chain joins TRBV9 to TRBJ2-3, with TRBD1 matching over 9 bases. V lost 4 bases, J lost 6 bases, and 9 bases stayed unmatched. The germline V gene has CDR1 SGDLS and CDR2 YYNGEE. This CDR3 has 15 residues. For the CDR3, the DNA is TGTGCCAGCAGCTTCTCCGGGACAGGGTTGGATACGCAGTATTTT. This codes for CASSFSGTGLDTQYF.

The V gene is TRBV19, the J gene TRBJ1-1; D may be TRBD1 (6 bases). Trimming removed 7 bases at V and 6 bases at J, with 18 bases between. Per germline, CDR1 LNHDA and CDR2 SQIVND (reference sequence). This CDR3 is built from 14 residues. As DNA, the CDR3 is TGTGCCAGTACCCAGCTACAGGGTCTCGCTGAAGCTTTCTTT. Protein sequence: CASTQLQGLAEAFF.

This chain links TRBV19 with TRBJ1-2, with a tentative D call TRBD1 (5 bases). V was clipped by 3 bases and J by 6 bases, with 11 bases between them. Germline V gene data show CDR1 as LNHDA and CDR2 as SQIVND (reference sequence). This CDR3 contains 13 residues. CDR3 bases: TGTGCCAGTAGTATCGGGGAGGGGAATGGCTACACCTTC. Residues: CASSIGEGNGYTF.

The chain recombines TRBV18 with TRBJ1-2; no clear D gene. V lost 2 bases and J lost 3, with 13 bases in between. The CDR3 covers 15 residues. CDR1 and CDR2 from the germline V gene are KGHSH and LQKENI. CDR3 in amino acids: CASSPVDSQDYGYTF. The CDR3, as DNA: TGTGCCAGCTCACCAGTAGACTCTCAAGACTATGGCTACACCTTC.

This clone came up a few times. The genes are TRBV4-1 and TRBJ1-2; D ambiguous. V was trimmed by 4 bases and J by 2 bases, leaving 5 bases between them. The germline gives CDR1 MGHRA, CDR2 YSYEKL. The CDR3 covers 12 residues. CDR3: CASSLQNYGYTF. CDR3 nucleotide sequence: TGCGCCAGCAGCCTACAAAACTATGGCTACACCTTC.